The rows below give T cell receptor beta chains drawn from one sample of a study of OX40 agonist ivuxolimab in advanced cancers. Sequencing used immunoSEQ multiplex PCR; TCRdb keeps in-frame clones, though not all of them. The data show some 21,000 clones, with around nine tenths seen just once and around 10% held by the top ten. The sample was CD4+ or CD8+ T cells sorted from blood, taken in a trial of the OX40 agonist ivuxolimab. The receptors were sampled from an adult with an advanced solid tumor such as melanoma, head and neck, liver or kidney cancer. The CDR3 runs from the conserved cysteine through the conserved F or W. A D gene is named only where the DNA matches it firmly. The listing skips clone size in some rows; elsewhere it reads once, few, many or a size class.

TGTGCCAGCTGTACAGGGGATTGGACTGAAGCTTTCTTT	CASCTGDWTEAFF	-	TRBJ1-1	TRBD1	TRBV19
TGTGCCAGCAGTACGGACAGGGGGCATCACGGGGAGCTGTTTTTT	CASSTDRGHHGELFF	-	TRBJ2-2	TRBD1	TRBV6-5
TGTGCCAGCAGCGTAAGGGCTAGCGGGAGTTTGGAGACCCAGTACTTC	CASSVRASGSLETQYF	-	TRBJ2-5	TRBD2	TRBV9
TGTGCCAGCAGTTACTCGACAGGGCCCAAGTATTTT	CASSYSTGPKYF	-	TRBJ2-3	TRBD1	TRBV6-6
TGTGCCAGCAGCCAAGTTGCCGGAAACTATGGCTACACCTTC	CASSQVAGNYGYTF	-	TRBJ1-2	-	TRBV14
TGTGCCAGCAGCCAAGATGCGGGAGGGCCAAATGAGCAGTTCTTC	CASSQDAGGPNEQFF	-	TRBJ2-1	TRBD2	TRBV4-2
TGTGCCAGCTCCCCAGACAGGGTGGGGACTGAAGCCTTCTTT	CASSPDRVGTEAFF	once	TRBJ1-1	TRBD1	TRBV18
TGTGCCAGCAGCTTAGCGCGGGGTAGCTCCTACGAGCAGTACTTC	CASSLARGSSYEQYF	-	TRBJ2-7	-	TRBV7-9
TGTGCCAGCCGGGACACAGTCTACGAGCAGTACTTC	CASRDTVYEQYF	once	TRBJ2-7	-	TRBV2
TGTGCCAGTAGTATAGGGGGACCGACGTACCAAGAGACCCAGTACTTC	CASSIGGPTYQETQYF	-	TRBJ2-5	-	TRBV19
TGTGCCAGCAGCCACGGACTAGCGGGGGAAAACACCGGGGAGCTGTTTTTT	CASSHGLAGENTGELFF	-	TRBJ2-2	TRBD2	TRBV7-3
TGTGCCAGCATTGGACAGGGCAATAATTCACCCCTCCACTTT	CASIGQGNNSPLHF	-	TRBJ1-6	TRBD1	TRBV11-2
TGTGCCAGCAGTTTTGGGAGGGTCAATGAGCAGTTCTTC	CASSFGRVNEQFF	-	TRBJ2-1	TRBD2	TRBV27
TGTGCCAGCAGTCCCGGGACGAGGGAAAAACTGTTTTTT	CASSPGTREKLFF	-	TRBJ1-4	-	TRBV28
TGCGCCAGCAGCCAAGGACGGAATCCCCAGGACAGGACCTACGAGCAGTACTTC	CASSQGRNPQDRTYEQYF	-	TRBJ2-7	TRBD1	TRBV4-1
TGCAGCGTTGAAGGAAGGGAGGGGACCACGCGGGAGACCCAGTACTTC	CSVEGREGTTRETQYF	few	TRBJ2-5	TRBD2	TRBV29-1
TGTGCCAGTGGGACGACGAACACCGGGGAGCTGTTTTTT	CASGTTNTGELFF	-	TRBJ2-2	-	TRBV7-8
TGTGCCAGCAGCTTGATTAGCATAGGGACAACAATCACCGGGGAGCTGTTTTTT	CASSLISIGTTITGELFF	-	TRBJ2-2	-	TRBV11-2
TGCGCCAGCAGCCAATACTTCCCAGGGTCTGGCACCGGGGAGCTGTTTTTT	CASSQYFPGSGTGELFF	-	TRBJ2-2	-	TRBV4-1
TGTGCCAGCAGCTTAGGGGGCGAGCAGTTCTTC	CASSLGGEQFF	-	TRBJ2-1	TRBD1	TRBV6-6
TGTGCCAGCAGCTCCTCCGTGGGGGCAACTAATGAAAAACTGTTTTTT	CASSSSVGATNEKLFF	-	TRBJ1-4	-	TRBV11-2
TGTGCCAGCGGCCCGGGGGCATCAGTTCCCTACGAGCAGTACTTC	CASGPGASVPYEQYF	-	TRBJ2-7	-	TRBV27
TGTGCCAGCAGTCGGCATTCTAGCACAGATACGCAGTATTTT	CASSRHSSTDTQYF	-	TRBJ2-3	-	TRBV2
TGTGCCAGCAGTTTTTTCGCACGTCTTCAGCATTTT	CASSFFARLQHF	-	TRBJ1-5	-	TRBV27
TGTGCCAGCAGTGAAGTCGGGGCGGAAACCGGGGAGCTGTTTTTT	CASSEVGAETGELFF	-	TRBJ2-2	-	TRBV6-1
TGTGCCAGCAGCAAAAATCCGGTGGTGGGTGGCTACACCTTC	CASSKNPVVGGYTF	-	TRBJ1-2	-	TRBV27
TGTGCCAGCAGTTTAACCGGGGTGAGGACTGAAGCTTTCTTT	CASSLTGVRTEAFF	-	TRBJ1-1	-	TRBV27
TGTGCCAGCAGCGATGACAGGGGGCTAATATACGAGCAGTACTTC	CASSDDRGLIYEQYF	-	TRBJ2-7	TRBD1	TRBV7-8
TGTGCCAGCAGCTCTGACAGGGAGGGATTCAGAACTGAAGCTTTCTTT	CASSSDREGFRTEAFF	-	TRBJ1-1	TRBD1	TRBV13
TGTGCCAGCAGCCAAGGGACAGGGCGATACGAGCAGTACTTC	CASSQGTGRYEQYF	-	TRBJ2-7	TRBD1	TRBV14